This T cell receptor (beta chain) was obtained from a study of Tregs in tolerant kidney transplant recipients. Study-wide results and caveats: Validation in larger populations is needed because few patients were studied. Antigen-driven expansion was suggested because donor-specific Tregs expanded more than all Tregs in tolerant patients.

Of note for this clone: No antigen is known for it.

The method was immunoSEQ multiplex PCR; TCRdb's version includes in-frame clones alone and lacks a portion of them. Of several thousand clones in the sample, nearly 35% were seen once. FACS sorting followed a roughly six-day coculture of CFSE-labeled recipient PBMCs with irradiated graft donor PBMCs. Sequencing was performed on CD8+ T cells from blood cultured with allogeneic cells, taken before the transplant. The sequence was obtained from a human patient who received a combined kidney and bone marrow transplant.

CDR3 nucleotides: TGCGCCAGCAGCCACCGGGACAGTGATTACGAGCAGTACTTC. Encoded protein: CASSHRDSDYEQYF. V is TRBV4-1 and J is TRBJ2-7; 7 bases map to TRBD1. The CDR3 sequence is 14 residues long. V dropped 3 bases and J dropped 4; count of bases not matched to a gene: 6. Germline CDR1 and CDR2: MGHRA and YSYEKL.